Below are 18 T cell receptor beta chains sequenced from a single sample in a study of cytomegalovirus exposure and HLA in healthy donors. Primers: 60 Vbeta forward and 13 Jbeta reverse. Produced via immunoSEQ multiplex PCR; TCRdb's table is partial and in-frame only. There are hundreds of thousands of clones in the sample; over 80% occur only once, and about 0.77% lies in the top ten. Sequencing was carried out using PBMCs. Receptor source: a boy between 2 and 15 years old in good health and CMV-seronegative.

The chain carries TRBV10-1 and TRBJ2-1, with TRBD1 matching 11 bases. The CDR3 is 22 residues long. Trimming removed 1 base from V and 0 bases from J; junction bases left unmatched: 17. Germline CDR1 is WNHNN and CDR2 is SYGVQD (reference sequence). The DNA for the CDR3 is TGCGCCAGCAGTGAGTTCGTGGGGGGGACAGGGGGTCTCTTGAGCTCCTACAATGAGCAGTTCTTC. Translated: CASSEFVGGTGGLLSSYNEQFF.

In nucleotides, the CDR3 is TGCGCCAGCAGCCAAGCCCATACAGGGGCTCCCCACTATGGCTACACCTTC. Protein: CASSQAHTGAPHYGYTF. V usage is TRBV4-1 and J usage is TRBJ1-2, with TRBD1 matching over 7 bases. J lost 3 bases, V lost 1 base, and 11 bases had no gene match. The CDR3 runs 17 residues. Germline CDR1 reads MGHRA; CDR2 reads YSYEKL.

This rearrangement joins TRBV27 to TRBJ2-3; a weak D match, TRBD2 (5 bases). The germline gives CDR1 MNHEY, CDR2 SMNVEV (reference sequence). The CDR3 has 15 amino acids. Trimming took 3 bases from V and 4 from J, leaving 14 bases between them. This CDR3 is CASSLYRVGADTQYF. Written as DNA, the CDR3 is TGTGCCAGCAGTTTGTATAGGGTCGGGGCAGATACGCAGTATTTT.

The gene calls are TRBV30 and TRBJ2-7; no firm D call. In germline, CDR1 is GTSNPN, CDR2 SVGIG (reference sequence). CDR3 length: 12 residues. Trimming took off 3 bases at V and 2 bases at J, with 8 bases between the two ends. The CDR3 nucleotides are TGTGCCTGGAGCGGGTTGGCCTACGAGCAGTACTTC. It translates to CAWSGLAYEQYF. The whole variable domain, filled in from reference TRBV30 and TRBJ2-7, reads SQTIHQWPATLVQPVGSPLSLECTVEGTSNPNLYWYRQAAGRGLQLLFYSVGIGQISSEVPQNLSASRPQDRQFILSSKKLLLSDSGFYLCAWSGLAYEQYFGPGTRLTVT.

This chain uses TRBV5-5 with TRBJ1-2; D gene unclear. CDR1 and CDR2 (germline): SGHKS, YYEKEE (reference sequence). This CDR3 spans 15 amino acids. V was cut by 1 base and J by 0 bases, with 10 bases left in between. CDR3 sequence: CASSLRGSANYGYTF. The DNA for the CDR3 is TGTGCCAGCAGCTTGAGAGGGTCCGCTAACTATGGCTACACCTTC.

The rearrangement links TRBV7-9 to TRBJ2-5, with TRBD1 matching over 7 bases. CDR3 size: 15 residues. Unmatched junction bases numbered 6, after V lost 3 bases and J lost 2 bases. Germline V gene sequence: CDR1 SEHNR, CDR2 FQNEAQ (reference sequence). The CDR3 protein is CASSFSTGRQETQYF. In nucleotides, the CDR3 is TGTGCCAGCAGCTTCTCGACAGGGCGGCAAGAGACCCAGTACTTC. Supplemented by reference TRBV7-9 and TRBJ2-5, the full variable domain reads DTGVSQNPRHKITKRGQNVTFRCDPISEHNRLYWYRQTLGQGPEFLTYFQNEAQLEKSRLLSDRFSAERPKGSFSTLEIQRTEQGDSAMYLCASSFSTGRQETQYFGPGTRLLVL.

The genes are TRBV19 and TRBJ2-3, with TRBD2 matching over 8 bases. The ends lost 1 base at V and 1 base at J; junction bases unmatched: 1. From germline, CDR1 is LNHDA and CDR2 SQIVND (reference sequence). This CDR3 is 15 amino acids long. CDR3 region: CASSIGRGGTDTQYF. The DNA of the CDR3 is TGTGCCAGTAGTATAGGGCGGGGGGGCACAGATACGCAGTATTTT.

This chain connects TRBV6-1 to TRBJ2-3; 7 bases agree with TRBD1. This CDR3 is 15 amino acids long. Germline CDR1 reads MNHNS; CDR2 reads SASEGT. Trimming took 4 bases from V and 0 from J; bases not matched to a gene: 4. DNA of the CDR3: TGTGCCAGCAGTGCCCGGGACAGAAGCACAGATACGCAGTATTTT. Translated, it gives CASSARDRSTDTQYF.

DNA for the CDR3: TGTGCCAGCAGGAACCCCGGGACTGAAGGTGAAGCTTTCTTT. Translation gives CASRNPGTEGEAFF. V and J are TRBV28 and TRBJ1-1; a weak D match, TRBD1 (5 bases). V gave up 6 bases and J gave up 7 bases, with 18 bases separating them. Germline CDR1 MDHEN, CDR2 SYDVKM. This CDR3 region has 14 residues.

The J gene is TRBJ2-7, the V gene TRBV14, with D maybe TRBD1 (6 bases). Germline values: CDR1 SGHDN, CDR2 FVKESK. V was shortened by 4 bases and J by 3 bases, with 10 bases between the two germline ends. The CDR3 extends over 13 amino acids. The CDR3 DNA reads as TGTGCCAGCAGCCCTCGGGACAACTACGAGCAGTACTTC. Translation gives CASSPRDNYEQYF.

The CDR3 region has the DNA TGTGCCAGCAGCTTGCCCCGGACAGGGACGGGCTACACCTTC. Its protein product is CASSLPRTGTGYTF. This rearrangement joins TRBV11-2 to TRBJ1-2; 8 bases are shared with TRBD1. Trimming took 3 bases from V and 8 from J; bases not matched to a gene: 8. CDR3 size: 14 residues. Germline V gene sequence: CDR1 SGHAT, CDR2 FQNNGV. The whole variable domain, remainder taken from reference TRBV11-2 and TRBJ1-2, is EAGVAQSPRYKIIEKRQSVAFWCNPISGHATLYWYQQILGQGPKLLIQFQNNGVVDDSQLPKDRFSAERLKGVDSTLKIQPAKLEDSAVYLCASSLPRTGTGYTFGSGTRLTVV.

The CDR3 sequence: CASSSRTGEKLFF. The CDR3 region has the DNA TGTGCCAGCAGCTCCCGGACAGGAGAAAAACTGTTTTTT. V is TRBV7-9 and J is TRBJ1-4; 7 positions agree with TRBD1. The CDR3 loop spans 13 amino acids. Germline V gives CDR1 SEHNR, CDR2 FQNEAQ (reference sequence). V was pared by 4 bases and J by 8 bases, with 4 bases of the junction left unmatched. Filled out from reference TRBV7-9 and TRBJ1-4, the complete variable domain reads DTGVSQNPRHKITKRGQNVTFRCDPISEHNRLYWYRQTLGQGPEFLTYFQNEAQLEKSRLLSDRFSAERPKGSFSTLEIQRTEQGDSAMYLCASSSRTGEKLFFGSGTQLSVL.

The rearrangement joins TRBV5-1 to TRBJ2-7, with D uncertain. The V gene's germline CDR1 is SGHRS and CDR2 YFSETQ. Trimming left V 0 bases short and J 3 bases short, with 10 bases between. The CDR3 is 14 amino acids. CDR3 residues: CASSLVASNYEQYF. CDR3 DNA sequence: TGCGCCAGCAGCTTGGTAGCCTCTAACTACGAGCAGTACTTC.

The CDR3, as DNA: TGTGCCAGTAGTCCAGCGGGGGTCGGCTACACCTTC. Protein sequence: CASSPAGVGYTF. The chain couples TRBV19 to TRBJ1-2, with a tentative D call TRBD1 (5 bases). Germline loops: CDR1 LNHDA, CDR2 SQIVND (reference sequence). This CDR3 has 12 amino acids. The V and J ends lost 5 bases and 8 bases respectively, with 12 bases between them.

The V and J genes are TRBV27 and TRBJ1-4, with D unclear. V was pared by 0 bases and J by 3 bases, with 8 bases between. From germline, CDR1 is MNHEY and CDR2 SMNVEV (reference sequence). This CDR3 spans 15 amino acids. The CDR3 loop reads CASSLSEGANEKLFF. As DNA, the CDR3 is TGTGCCAGCAGTTTATCTGAGGGAGCTAATGAAAAACTGTTTTTT.

This clone was observed once. The rearrangement uses TRBV27 and TRBJ1-5, with 8 bases matching TRBD1. The J segment lost 5 bases and the V segment lost 3 bases, leaving 3 bases of the junction unmatched. The CDR3 is 14 amino acids. CDR1 is MNHEY, CDR2 SMNVEV, per germline (reference sequence). The CDR3 DNA follows: TGTGCCAGCAGTTTCGGGACAGGTCATCAGCCCCAGCATTTT. It translates to CASSFGTGHQPQHF.

The chain recombines TRBV11-2 with TRBJ1-4, with D possibly TRBD1 on 6 matching bases. This CDR3 spans 14 amino acids. V was trimmed by 1 base and J by 8 bases, leaving 11 bases between them. Germline V gene data show CDR1 as SGHAT and CDR2 as FQNNGV. Here the CDR3 reads CASSLVGGLEKLFF. The DNA for the CDR3 is TGTGCCAGCAGCTTAGTCGGGGGGCTCGAAAAACTGTTTTTT. Complete variable domain (other parts from reference TRBV11-2 and TRBJ1-4): EAGVAQSPRYKIIEKRQSVAFWCNPISGHATLYWYQQILGQGPKLLIQFQNNGVVDDSQLPKDRFSAERLKGVDSTLKIQPAKLEDSAVYLCASSLVGGLEKLFFGSGTQLSVL.

V and J are TRBV19 and TRBJ2-1, with D possibly TRBD2 on 6 matching bases. The germline CDR1 and CDR2 sequences are LNHDA and SQIVND (reference sequence). Trimming took 8 bases from V and 8 from J, leaving 22 bases between them. CDR3 length equals 15 residues. CDR3 DNA: TGTGCCAGTCGGCCGCGGGGCGGGATGCTGGATGAGCAGTTCTTC. Protein sequence: CASRPRGGMLDEQFF.